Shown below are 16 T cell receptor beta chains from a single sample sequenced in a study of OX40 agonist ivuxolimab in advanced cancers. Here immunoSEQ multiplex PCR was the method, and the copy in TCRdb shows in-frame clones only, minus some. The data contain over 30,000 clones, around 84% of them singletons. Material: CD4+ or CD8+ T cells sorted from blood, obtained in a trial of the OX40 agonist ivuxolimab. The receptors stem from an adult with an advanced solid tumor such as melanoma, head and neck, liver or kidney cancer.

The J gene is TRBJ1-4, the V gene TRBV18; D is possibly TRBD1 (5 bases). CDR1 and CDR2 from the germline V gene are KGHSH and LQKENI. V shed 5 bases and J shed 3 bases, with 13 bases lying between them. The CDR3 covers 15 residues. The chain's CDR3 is CASSLLQEANEKLFF. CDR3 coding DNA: TGTGCCAGCTCATTACTACAGGAAGCTAATGAAAAACTGTTTTTT.

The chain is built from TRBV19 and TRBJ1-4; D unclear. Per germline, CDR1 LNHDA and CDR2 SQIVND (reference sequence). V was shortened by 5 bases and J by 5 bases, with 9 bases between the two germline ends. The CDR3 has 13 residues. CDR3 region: CASSPPRNEKLFF. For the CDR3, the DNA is TGTGCCAGTAGTCCACCGAGGAATGAAAAACTGTTTTTT.

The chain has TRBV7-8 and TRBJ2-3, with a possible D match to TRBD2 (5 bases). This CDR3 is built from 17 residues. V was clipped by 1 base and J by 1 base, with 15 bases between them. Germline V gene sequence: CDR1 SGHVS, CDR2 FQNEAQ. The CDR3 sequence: CASSLVSRFGGTDTQYF. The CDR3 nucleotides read TGTGCCAGCAGCTTAGTGTCCCGTTTCGGGGGCACAGATACGCAGTATTTT.

CDR3 coding DNA: TGTGCCAGCAGTGTACTTAGCGGATACACCTACAATGAGCAGTTCTTC. It codes for CASSVLSGYTYNEQFF. The chain is built from TRBV2 and TRBJ2-1, with D maybe TRBD2 (6 bases). The CDR3 runs 16 residues. Per germline, CDR1 SNHLY and CDR2 FYNNEI. V dropped 4 bases and J dropped 2 bases, with 15 bases sitting between them.

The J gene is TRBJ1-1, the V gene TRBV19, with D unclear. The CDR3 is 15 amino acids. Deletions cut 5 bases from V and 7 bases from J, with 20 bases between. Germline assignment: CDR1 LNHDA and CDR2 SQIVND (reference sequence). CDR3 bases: TGTGCCAGTAGTCCCACGGCAGGAAAGCTAGTTGAAGCTTTCTTT. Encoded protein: CASSPTAGKLVEAFF. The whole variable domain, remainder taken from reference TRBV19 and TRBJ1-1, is DGGITQSPKYLFRKEGQNVTLSCEQNLNHDAMYWYRQDPGQGLRLIYYSQIVNDFQKGDIAEGYSVSREKKESFPLTVTSAQKNPTAFYLCASSPTAGKLVEAFFGQGTRLTVV.

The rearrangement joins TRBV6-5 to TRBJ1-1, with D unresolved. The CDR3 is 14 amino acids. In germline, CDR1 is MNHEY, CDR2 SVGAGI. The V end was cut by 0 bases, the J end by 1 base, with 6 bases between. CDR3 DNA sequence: TGTGCCAGCAGTTACTCTTACAGGAACACTGAAGCTTTCTTT. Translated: CASSYSYRNTEAFF.

This CDR3 reads CASSLGTTGIRGEAFF. The CDR3 DNA reads TGTGCCAGCAGTTTAGGGACCACAGGGATTAGAGGTGAAGCTTTCTTT. The chain uses TRBV28 and TRBJ1-1; D perhaps matches TRBD1 (6 bases). The CDR3 extends over 16 amino acids. Per the germline V gene, CDR1 is MDHEN and CDR2 is SYDVKM. Trimming stripped 2 bases from V and 7 bases from J, with 20 bases between.

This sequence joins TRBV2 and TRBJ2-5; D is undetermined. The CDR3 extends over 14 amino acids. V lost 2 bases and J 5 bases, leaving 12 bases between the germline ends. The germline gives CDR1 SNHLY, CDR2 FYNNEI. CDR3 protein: CASSEFSGRETQYF. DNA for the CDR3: TGTGCCAGCAGTGAATTCTCGGGTAGGGAGACCCAGTACTTC.

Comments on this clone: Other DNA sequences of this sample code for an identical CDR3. The CDR3: CASSDLTSGEETQYF. The CDR3 DNA sequence: TGCGCCAGCAGCGACCTGACTAGCGGAGAAGAGACCCAGTACTTC. J is TRBJ2-5 and V is TRBV5-1; TRBD2 agrees at 9 bases. Germline values: CDR1 SGHRS, CDR2 YFSETQ. This CDR3 has 15 amino acids. The ends lost 4 bases at V and 3 bases at J; junction bases unmatched: 7.

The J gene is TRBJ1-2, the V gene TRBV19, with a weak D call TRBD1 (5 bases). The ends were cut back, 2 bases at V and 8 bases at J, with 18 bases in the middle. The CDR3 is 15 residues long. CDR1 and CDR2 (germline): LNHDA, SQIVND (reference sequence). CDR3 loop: CASSIRTIEGRGYTF. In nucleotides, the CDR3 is TGTGCCAGTAGTATACGGACAATTGAGGGTCGCGGCTACACCTTC.

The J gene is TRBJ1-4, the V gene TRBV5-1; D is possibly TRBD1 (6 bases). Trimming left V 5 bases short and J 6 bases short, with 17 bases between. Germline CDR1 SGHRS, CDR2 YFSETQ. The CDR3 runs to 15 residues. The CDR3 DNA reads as TGCGCCAGCAGGTCTTCTGCCCGACAGGATGAAAAACTGTTTTTT. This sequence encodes CASRSSARQDEKLFF.

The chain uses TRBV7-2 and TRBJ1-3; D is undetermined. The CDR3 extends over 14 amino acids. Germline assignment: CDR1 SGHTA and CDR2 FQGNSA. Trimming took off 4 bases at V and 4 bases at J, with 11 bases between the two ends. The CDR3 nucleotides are TGTGCCAGCAGCTCCCCATTAGGGGGAAACACCATATATTTT. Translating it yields CASSSPLGGNTIYF.

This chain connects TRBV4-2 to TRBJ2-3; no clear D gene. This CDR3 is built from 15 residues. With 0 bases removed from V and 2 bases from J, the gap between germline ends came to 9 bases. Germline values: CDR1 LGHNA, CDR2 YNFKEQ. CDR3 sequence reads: CASSQDGVATDTQYF. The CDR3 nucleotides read TGTGCCAGCAGCCAAGATGGCGTCGCCACAGATACGCAGTATTTT.

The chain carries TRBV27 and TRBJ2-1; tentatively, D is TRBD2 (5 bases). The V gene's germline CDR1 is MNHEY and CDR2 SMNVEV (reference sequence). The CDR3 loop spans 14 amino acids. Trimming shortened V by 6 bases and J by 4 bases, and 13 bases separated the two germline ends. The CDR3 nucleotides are TGTGCCAGCAGAGGGAGCGGATCTTACAATGAGCAGTTCTTC. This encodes CASRGSGSYNEQFF.

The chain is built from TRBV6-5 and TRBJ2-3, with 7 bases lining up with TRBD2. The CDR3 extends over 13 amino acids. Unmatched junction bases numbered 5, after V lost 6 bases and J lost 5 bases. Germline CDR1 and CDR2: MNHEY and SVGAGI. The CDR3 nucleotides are TGTGCCAGCAGGCTCGCGGGGGAAGATACGCAGTATTTT. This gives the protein CASRLAGEDTQYF.

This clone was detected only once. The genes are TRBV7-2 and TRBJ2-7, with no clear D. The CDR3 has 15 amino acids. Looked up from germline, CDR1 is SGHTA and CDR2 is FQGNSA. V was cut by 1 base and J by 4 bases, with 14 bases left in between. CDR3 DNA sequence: TGTGCCAGCAGCTTAGATTCTGGGTTTGGGTACGAGCAGTACTTC. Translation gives CASSLDSGFGYEQYF.